This T cell receptor beta chain was obtained from a study of shared clonotypes between healthy human individuals. Study-wide results and limits: Deeper or shallower sequencing was expected to change how clonotypes are shared among donors.

CDR1 and CDR2 from the germline V gene are MDHEN and SYDVKM. The CDR3 is 17 residues long. The V segment lost 11 bases and the J segment 1 base; nucleotides outside the gene matches: 14. Data came from immunoSEQ multiplex PCR; TCRdb stores just in-frame clones and leaves some out. The sample consists of some 480,000 clones, around three quarters of them appearing once. This clone was detected only a few times. The target antigen is unknown. Sequencing was performed on PBMCs. The clonotype was recovered from a woman in her thirties or forties in good health. Some clones in this sample may be carry-over from other donors' samples. This chain uses TRBV28 with TRBJ2-7, with 13 bases aligning to TRBD2. The DNA for the CDR3 is TGTGCCGTTACCGGGGGGACTAGCGGGATGGCATCCTACGAGCAGTACTTC. This translates into CAVTGGTSGMASYEQYF.